Reported below is one T cell receptor beta chain. The data belong to a study of T cell responses to AZD1222 COVID-19 vaccine. The CDR3 spans 17 residues. Deletions cut 5 bases from V and 5 bases from J, with 24 bases between. Per germline, CDR1 KGHSH and CDR2 LQKENI. Assay used: immunoSEQ multiplex PCR; TCRdb lists only in-frame clones, some missing. The sample shows around 150,000 clones, 90% to 95% of them seen only once. The chain links TRBV18 to TRBJ1-2, with unresolved D. Sequenced material: peripheral blood, taken 28 days after the second AZD1222 dose. The clonotype originates from an adult who received the AZD1222 COVID-19 vaccine. The CDR3 here is CASSGPSTGGNQYGYTF. In DNA, the CDR3 is TGTGCCAGCTCAGGCCCCTCGACCGGAGGAAATCAATATGGCTACACCTTC.